This T cell receptor (beta chain) is drawn from a study of blood T cell repertoires in COVID-19. Study at large: T cells, B-cell-depleted T cells, or PBMCs supplied cDNA or gDNA.

TCRdb keeps only in-frame clones here, not all; method: immunoSEQ multiplex PCR. The sample consists of 150,000 to 200,000 clones, about 88% of them appearing once. The ends were cut back, 4 bases at V and 5 bases at J, with 11 bases in the middle. Germline V gene lookup returns CDR1 MNHEY and CDR2 SVGEGT. The CDR3 length is 13 residues. The sequence was collected from a man between 18 and 35 years old who had recovered from COVID-19. The chain is built from TRBV6-2 or TRBV6-3 and TRBJ1-1, with D tentatively TRBD1 (5 bases). Sequencing was carried out using peripheral blood. The CDR3 here is CASSLWGGTEAFF. Written as DNA, the CDR3 is TGTGCCAGCAGTTTATGGGGGGGGACTGAAGCTTTCTTT.